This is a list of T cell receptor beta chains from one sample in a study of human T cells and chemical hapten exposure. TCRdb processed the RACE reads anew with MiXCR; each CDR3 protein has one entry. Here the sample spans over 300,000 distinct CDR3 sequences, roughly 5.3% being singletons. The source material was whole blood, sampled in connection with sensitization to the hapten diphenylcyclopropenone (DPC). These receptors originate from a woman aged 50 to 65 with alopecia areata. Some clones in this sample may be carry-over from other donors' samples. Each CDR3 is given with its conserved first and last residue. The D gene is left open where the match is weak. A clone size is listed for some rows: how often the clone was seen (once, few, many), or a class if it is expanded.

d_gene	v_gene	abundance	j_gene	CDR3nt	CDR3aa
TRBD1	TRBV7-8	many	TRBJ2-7	TGTGCCAGCAGCTCACTCCTCTCACAGGGGAGGCAGTACTTC	CASSSLLSQGRQYF
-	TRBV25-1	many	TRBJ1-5	TGTGCCAGCAGTGTACAGGGACCCGGCCAGCCCCAGCATTTT	CASSVQGPGQPQHF
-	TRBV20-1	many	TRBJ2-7	TGCAGTGCTAGATGGGGGAGGCCTCCTCTCGAGGTCTACGAGCAGTACTTC	CSARWGRPPLEVYEQYF
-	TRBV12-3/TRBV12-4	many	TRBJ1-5	TGTGCCAGCAGTTCCCCGGCCGCGGATAATAGCAATCAGCCCCAGCATTTT	CASSSPAADNSNQPQHF
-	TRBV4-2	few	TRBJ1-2	TGTGCCAGCAGCCAAGAACGGGCAGTATCTAACTATGGCTACACCTTC	CASSQERAVSNYGYTF
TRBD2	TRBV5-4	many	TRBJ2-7	TGTGCCAGCAGCTCCAGGAGCGGGGGGGGGTCCTACGAGCAGTACTTC	CASSSRSGGGSYEQYF
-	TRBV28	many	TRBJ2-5	TGTGCCAGCAGTTCCCTGGGGCTACTTGGGGAGACCCAGTACTTC	CASSSLGLLGETQYF
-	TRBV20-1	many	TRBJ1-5	TGCAGTGCTAGTCCGGGGGGCGATCAGCCCCAGCATTTT	CSASPGGDQPQHF
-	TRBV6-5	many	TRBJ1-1	TGTGCCAGCAGTTACTCTACAGGGATCGGGACTGAAGCTTTCTTT	CASSYSTGIGTEAFF
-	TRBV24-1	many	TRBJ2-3	TGTGCCACCGCGTTCCTAGATACGCAGTATTTT	CATAFLDTQYF
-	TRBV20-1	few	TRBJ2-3	TGCAGTGCCTCCCCTCCCTCTAGAATTAGTACAGATACGCAGTATTTT	CSASPPSRISTDTQYF
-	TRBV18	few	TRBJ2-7	TGTGCCAGCTCACCAGAGAGAACTGGAGGCGAGCAGTACTTC	CASSPERTGGEQYF
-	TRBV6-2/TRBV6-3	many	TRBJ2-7	TGTGCCACCGGGGATAGGGCAGACGGACTCTACGAGCAGTACTTC	CATGDRADGLYEQYF
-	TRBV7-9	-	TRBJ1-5	TGTGCCAGCAGCTTAGGGACAGTCGATCAGCCCCAGCATTTT	CASSLGTVDQPQHF
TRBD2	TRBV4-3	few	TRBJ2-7	TGCGCCAGCAGCCAAAACCTGGGGACTAGCGGAGTCTCCTACGAGCAGTACTTC	CASSQNLGTSGVSYEQYF
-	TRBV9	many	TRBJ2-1	TGTGCCAGCGGGGACAATGAGCAGTTCTTC	CASGDNEQFF
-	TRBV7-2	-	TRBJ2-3	TGTGCCAGCAGCTTAGACGGGGGACGCACAGATACGCAGTATTTT	CASSLDGGRTDTQYF
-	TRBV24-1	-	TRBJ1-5	TGTGCCACCAGTCAGGGCAAACAGCCCCAGCATTTT	CATSQGKQPQHF